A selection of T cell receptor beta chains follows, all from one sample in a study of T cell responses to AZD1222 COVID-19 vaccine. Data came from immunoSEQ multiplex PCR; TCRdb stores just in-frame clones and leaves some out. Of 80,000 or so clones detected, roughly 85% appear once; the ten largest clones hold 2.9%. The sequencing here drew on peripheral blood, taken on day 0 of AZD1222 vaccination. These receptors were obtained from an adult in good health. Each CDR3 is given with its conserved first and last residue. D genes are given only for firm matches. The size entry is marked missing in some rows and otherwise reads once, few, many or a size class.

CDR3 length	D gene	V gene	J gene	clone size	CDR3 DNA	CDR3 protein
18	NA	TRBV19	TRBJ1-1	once	TGTGCCAGTAGTATAGCCCTTTACCTACAGGGCGAGGACACTGAAGCTTTCTTT	CASSIALYLQGEDTEAFF
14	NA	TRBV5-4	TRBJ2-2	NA	TGTGCCAGCAGCTTGGGTGAGAACACCGGGGAGCTGTTTTTT	CASSLGENTGELFF
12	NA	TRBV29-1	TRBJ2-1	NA	TGCAGCGTTGAGCAGGGTTCGGATGAGCAGTTCTTC	CSVEQGSDEQFF
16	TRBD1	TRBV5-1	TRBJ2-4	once	TGCGCCAGCAGCTTGAATCCACAGGGGGCCGAAAACATTCAGTACTTC	CASSLNPQGAENIQYF
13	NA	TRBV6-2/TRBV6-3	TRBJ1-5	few	TGTGCCAGCAGTGACCGGGACAATCAGCCCCAGCATTTT	CASSDRDNQPQHF
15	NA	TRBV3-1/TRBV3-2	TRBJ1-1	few	TGTGCCAGCAGCAACCCCGGAACTTGGCGGGCTGAAGCTTTCTTT	CASSNPGTWRAEAFF
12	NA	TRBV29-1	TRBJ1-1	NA	TGCAGCCTTGCCCCAAGGGGGACTGAAGCTTTCTTT	CSLAPRGTEAFF
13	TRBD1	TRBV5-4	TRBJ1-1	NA	TGTGCCAGCAGCTTACAGGGGGCTACTGAAGCTTTCTTT	CASSLQGATEAFF
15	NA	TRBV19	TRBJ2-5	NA	TGTGCCAGTAATGGGGCGGGAAGAAAGCGGGAGACCCAGTACTTC	CASNGAGRKRETQYF
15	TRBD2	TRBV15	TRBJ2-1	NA	TGTGCCACCAGCAGGGGTAGTGGGAGGGGTAATGAGCAGTTCTTC	CATSRGSGRGNEQFF
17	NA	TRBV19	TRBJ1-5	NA	TGTGCCAGTAGTATACCCCAGGGCTATTATAGCAATCAGCCCCAGCATTTT	CASSIPQGYYSNQPQHF
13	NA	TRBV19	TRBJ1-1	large	TGTGCCAGTAGTATGGTGGGAGGGGCTGAAGCTTTCTTT	CASSMVGGAEAFF
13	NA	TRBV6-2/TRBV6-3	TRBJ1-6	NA	TGTGCCAGCAGTACGGCAAATAATTCACCCCTCCACTTT	CASSTANNSPLHF
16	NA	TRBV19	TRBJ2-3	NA	TGTGCCAGTAGTATAGGCTCACCCCCTAGCACAGATACGCAGTATTTT	CASSIGSPPSTDTQYF
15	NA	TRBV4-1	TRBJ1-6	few	TGCGCCAGCAGCCCCATAAGGGGCGATCGTTCACCCCTCCACTTT	CASSPIRGDRSPLHF
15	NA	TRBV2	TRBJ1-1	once	TGTGCCAGCAGTGAAATGAGGGGGAGAAACACTGAAGCTTTCTTT	CASSEMRGRNTEAFF
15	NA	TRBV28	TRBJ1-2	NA	TGTGCCAGCAGTTCCCCCTTGCTTGCAGGATATGGCTACACCTTC	CASSSPLLAGYGYTF
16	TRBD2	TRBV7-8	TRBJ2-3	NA	TGTGCCAGCAGCTTCCTCCTAGCGGGAGTGGGAGATACGCAGTATTTT	CASSFLLAGVGDTQYF
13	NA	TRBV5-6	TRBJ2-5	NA	TGTGCCAGCAGCTTGGCCGTCCAGGAGACCCAGTACTTC	CASSLAVQETQYF
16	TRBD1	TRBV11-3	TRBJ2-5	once	TGTGCCAGCAGCGGACGGGACAGGGGGGGTCCGGAGACCCAGTACTTC	CASSGRDRGGPETQYF
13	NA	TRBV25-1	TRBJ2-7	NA	TGTGCCAGCAGTGATGCGGGGTCCTACGAGCAGTACTTC	CASSDAGSYEQYF
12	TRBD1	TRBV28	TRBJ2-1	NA	TGTGCCAGCAGTTTCTCGGACAGGGGGGAGTTCTTC	CASSFSDRGEFF
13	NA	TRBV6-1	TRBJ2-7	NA	TGTGCCAGCAGTGATTACGTTACCTACGAGCAGTACTTC	CASSDYVTYEQYF